The TCR beta chain described here comes from a study of cytomegalovirus exposure and HLA in healthy donors. Amplification used 60 Vbeta primers and 13 Jbeta primers. Original data processing: Later analysis identified 88 million or so unique TCR beta chains, some 10 million shared. Clones were sequenced by immunoSEQ multiplex PCR, and TCRdb holds only the in-frame ones, with some missing. The V and J calls and clone size come from that table; D and trimming were worked out from the DNA. This table has under 200,000 clones, around 88% appearing once. Study-level points and caveats: An analysis was carried out later, and it reportedly showed fewer N-insertions in an Asian-associated ancestry cluster than the approximately 680-donor mean. Accounts indicate the classifier identified cytomegalovirus status with strong specificity and sensitivity. Among TCR beta chains, those listed as cytomegalovirus-associated numbered around 180.

Germline values: CDR1 MDHEN, CDR2 SYDVKM. Trimming took 8 bases from V and 7 from J; bases not matched to a gene: 12. The CDR3 is 15 amino acids. For this clone: Its specificity is not known.

This sequence was found in a woman aged 25-40 years in good health and CMV-seronegative. The genes are TRBV28 and TRBJ2-1, with 9 bases fitting TRBD1. Sequenced sample: PBMCs. CDR3 nucleotides: TGTGCCAGCGCCCTGGGCACAGGGGGCTGGAATGAGCAGTTCTTC. Translating it yields CASALGTGGWNEQFF.